These 9 T cell receptor beta chains were sequenced from one sample in a study of blood T cells in healthy people across ages. PCR was performed a second time for about 7 to 11 cycles using a sample-barcoded 5' primer and a J-beta primer mix. MiXCR was run by TCRdb on the 5' RACE reads, yielding one entry per CDR3 protein. Of 630,000 or so distinct CDR3 sequences listed, about 30% are singletons. Input material: blood. These receptors all come from a woman aged 80 or older in good health.

CDR3 in amino acids: CASSLSGLAGAETQYF. DNA of the CDR3: TGCGCCAGCAGCTTATCGGGACTAGCGGGAGCGGAGACCCAGTACTTC. The chain couples TRBV5-1 to TRBJ2-7; 14 nucleotides align to TRBD2. Judging by the DNA end, TRBJ2-5 fits better; the J call may be wrong. This CDR3 is built from 16 residues. Germline assignment: CDR1 SGHRS and CDR2 YFSETQ.

This clonotype came up a few times. V and J are TRBV20-1 and TRBJ1-1; D unresolved. CDR1 is DFQATT, CDR2 SNEGSKA, per germline (reference sequence). The CDR3 runs 14 residues. V was pared by 6 bases and J by 1 base, with 15 bases between. Here the CDR3 DNA reads TGCAGTGCCCAACTTCAACAGTGGAACACTGAAGCTTTCTTT. Translation gives CSAQLQQWNTEAFF.

A remark on this clonotype: Germline is not matched at one junction end, which may reflect a read error. The chain combines TRBV12-3 or TRBV12-4 with TRBJ2-5; tentatively, D is TRBD1 (6 bases). The CDR3 contains 13 residues. The CDR3 DNA follows: TGTGCCGGCAGTTTAGGGGGTGAAGAGACCCAGTACTTC. The encoded protein is CAGSLGGEETQYF.

CDR3 sequence (DNA): TGTGCCAGCAGCCCCCAACAGAGAGGGGAAGCTTTCTTT. This translates into CASSPQQRGEAFF. The chain joins TRBV7-2 to TRBJ1-1; the D is unclear. Germline values: CDR1 SGHTA, CDR2 FQGNSA. V was cut by 5 bases and J by 8 bases, with 15 bases left in between. CDR3 length: 13 amino acids. Full variable domain (remainder filled in from reference TRBV7-2 and TRBJ1-1): GAGVSQSPSNKVTEKGKDVELRCDPISGHTALYWYRQSLGQGLEFLIYFQGNSAPDKSGLPSDRFSAERTGGSVSTLTIQRTQQEDSAVYLCASSPQQRGEAFFGQGTRLTVV.

The J gene is TRBJ2-3, the V gene TRBV12-3 or TRBV12-4; 8 nucleotides agree with TRBD1. The CDR3 totals 15 residues. After removal of 5 bases from V and 2 bases from J, the junction contained 6 bases not matched to a gene. Here the CDR3 DNA reads TGTGCCAGCAGTCGAGGACAGGGAATCACAGATACGCAGTATTTT. Residues: CASSRGQGITDTQYF.

The count of this clonotype is one. Being one base from a much bigger clone, this may be a read error. The rearrangement uses TRBV12-3 or TRBV12-4 and TRBJ2-3; D could derive from TRBD1 or TRBD2 (5 bases each). The CDR3 has 15 amino acids. The CDR3 nucleotides are TGTGCCAGCAGTTTACCCAAGGGGAGCACAGGTACGCAGTATTTT. Its translation is CASSLPKGSTGTQYF.

This clonotype was recorded at least ten times. This sequence joins TRBV2 and TRBJ1-5, with D tentatively TRBD1 (6 bases). The CDR3 length is 15 residues. CDR1 and CDR2 from the germline V gene are SNHLY and FYNNEI. V was clipped by 2 bases and J by 7 bases, with 15 bases between them. The CDR3: CASSENTGANQPQHF. CDR3 in DNA: TGTGCCAGCAGTGAAAACACGGGGGCAAACCAGCCCCAGCATTTT.

This clonotype was counted once. A read error may produce the germline difference seen at one junction end. The chain links TRBV28 to TRBJ2-7, with D possibly matching TRBD1 (6 bases). CDR3 size: 16 residues. Germline V gene sequence: CDR1 MDHEN, CDR2 SYDVKM. CDR3 sequence reads: CASRLFRDTTTYEQYF. DNA for the CDR3: TGTGCCAGCAGATTATTCCGGGACACAACTACCTACGAGCAGTACTTC. The full variable domain, rest sourced from reference TRBV28 and TRBJ2-7, is DVKVTQSSRYLVKRTGEKVFLECVQDMDHENMFWYRQDPGLGLRLIYFSYDVKMKEKGDIPEGYSVSREKKERFSLILESASTNQTSMYLCASRLFRDTTTYEQYFGPGTRLTVT.

This chain connects TRBV6-1 to TRBJ1-5, with D unclear. This CDR3 region has 17 residues. Trimming removed 0 bases from V and 4 bases from J, with 16 bases in between. CDR1 is MNHNS and CDR2 is SASEGT in the germline V gene. The CDR3 coding sequence is TGTGCCAGCAGTGAAGCTCGACGCCTTATAACAAATCAGCCCCAGCATTTT. Translated: CASSEARRLITNQPQHF.